This TCR beta chain derives from a study of shared clonotypes between healthy human individuals. Naive CD8 populations comprised CD45RO-negative cells positively selected for CCR7, excluding terminally differentiated effector memory CD45RA+ cells. The CDR3 has 12 amino acids. CDR1 is MNHNY and CDR2 is SVGAGI in the germline V gene (reference sequence). Trimming took off 10 bases at V and 4 bases at J, with 12 bases between the two ends. Study results and caveats: What naive subsets generally showed was a larger estimated richness than memory subsets showed.

Regarding this clone: Its matching antigen is unknown.

Several immunoSEQ plates held equal portions of the genomic DNA taken from each subset. Method: immunoSEQ multiplex PCR; TCRdb's copy keeps in-frame clones and lacks some. The sample gives around 2,100,000 clones, about 95% of which show up once; more than 0.9% is in the top ten. This sequence was found in a man aged 18 to 29 in good health. The specimen sequenced was naive CD8+ T cells sorted from blood. J is TRBJ2-3 and V is TRBV6-6; D tentatively reads TRBD1 or TRBD2 (5 bases each). CDR3 amino acids: CATLGGPDTQYF. CDR3 DNA sequence: TGTGCCACCCTTGGGGGACCAGATACGCAGTATTTT.